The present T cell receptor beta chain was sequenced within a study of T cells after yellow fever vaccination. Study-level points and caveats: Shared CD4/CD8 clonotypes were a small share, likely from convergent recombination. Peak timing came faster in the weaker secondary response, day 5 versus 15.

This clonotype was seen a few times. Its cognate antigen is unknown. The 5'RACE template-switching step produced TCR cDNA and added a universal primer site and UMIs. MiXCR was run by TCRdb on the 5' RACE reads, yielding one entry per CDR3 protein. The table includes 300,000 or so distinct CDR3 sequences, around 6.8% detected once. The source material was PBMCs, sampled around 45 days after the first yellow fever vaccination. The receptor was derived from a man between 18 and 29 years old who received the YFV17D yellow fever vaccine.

The DNA of the CDR3 is TGCAGTGCTATACCGGGGGATGGCATTCAGTACTTC. Translated, it gives CSAIPGDGIQYF. This chain connects TRBV20-1 to TRBJ2-4; a weak D match, TRBD2 (6 bases). Trimming removed 4 bases at V and 9 bases at J, with 13 bases between. The germline CDR1 and CDR2 sequences are DFQATT and SNEGSKA (reference sequence). CDR3 length: 12 residues.